This record concerns one T cell receptor beta chain sequence. The antigen is not known. One end of the junction is discordant with germline, which a read error may explain. A second roughly 7 to 12 cycle PCR used barcoded and J-beta primers. One entry per CDR3 protein, called by TCRdb with MiXCR from the 5' RACE reads. The table lists 1 million or so distinct CDR3 sequences, under 30% of them singletons. The data derive from a study of blood T cells in healthy people across ages. Germline V gene data show CDR1 as LGHNA and CDR2 as YSLEER. The CDR3 sequence is 17 residues long. Extractions gave at least 5 micrograms of total RNA per sample. General observations from the study: Relative to aged donors, long-lived donors carried more naive CD4+ cells and displayed higher diversity.

The sample also formed part of further work on T cells of mothers and their children.

The TCR originated in a girl aged 2-10 years in good health. Specimen: blood. The genes are TRBV4-3 and TRBJ2-3; 9 bases are shared with TRBD1. The CDR3: CASSQEKTGGNTDTRYF. The CDR3 region has the DNA TGCGCCAGCAGCCAAGAAAAGACAGGGGGAAACACAGATACGCGGTATTTT.